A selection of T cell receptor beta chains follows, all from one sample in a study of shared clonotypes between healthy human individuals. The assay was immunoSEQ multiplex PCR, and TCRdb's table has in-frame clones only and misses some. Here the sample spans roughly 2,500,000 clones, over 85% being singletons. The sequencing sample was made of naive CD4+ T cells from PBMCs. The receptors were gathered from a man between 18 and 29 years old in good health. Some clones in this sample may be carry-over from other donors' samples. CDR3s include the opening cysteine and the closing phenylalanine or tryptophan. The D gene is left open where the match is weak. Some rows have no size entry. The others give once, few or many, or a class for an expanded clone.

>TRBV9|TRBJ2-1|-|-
TGTGCCAGCAGCGTAAGCCTATCGGGCTTCAATGAGCAGTTCTTC
CASSVSLSGFNEQFF
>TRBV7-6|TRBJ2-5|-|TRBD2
TGTGCCAGCAGCTACCTGACTAGCGGGACTACCAAGACCCAGTACTTC
CASSYLTSGTTKTQYF
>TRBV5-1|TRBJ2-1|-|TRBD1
TGCGCCAGCAGCTACAGGAGGCGACAGGGACAGTCCAATGAGCAGTTCTTC
CASSYRRRQGQSNEQFF
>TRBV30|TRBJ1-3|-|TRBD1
TGTGCCTGGAGCCGGGACAGGGGCATCAACACCATATATTTT
CAWSRDRGINTIYF
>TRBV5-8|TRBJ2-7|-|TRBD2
TGTGCCAGCAGCCTCGGGGAGGGCGCGTCCTACGAGCAGTACTTC
CASSLGEGASYEQYF
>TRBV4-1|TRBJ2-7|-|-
TGCGCCAGCAGCCAATCGATTGGGGCTTACGAGCAGTACTTC
CASSQSIGAYEQYF
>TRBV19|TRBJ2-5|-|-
TGTGCCAGTAGTATCCGGACAGCTCAAGAGACCCAGTACTTC
CASSIRTAQETQYF
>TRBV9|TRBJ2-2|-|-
TGTGCCAGCAGCGTGATAGGAGGCGGGGAGCTGTTTTTT
CASSVIGGGELFF
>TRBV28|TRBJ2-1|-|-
TGTGCCAGCAGTTCACCCAGCGTTATCGCCTACAATGAGCAGTTCTTC
CASSSPSVIAYNEQFF
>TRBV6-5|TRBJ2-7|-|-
TGTGCCAGCAGTTACTCCGGATTCGAGCAGTACTTC
CASSYSGFEQYF
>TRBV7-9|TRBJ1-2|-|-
TGTGCCAGCAGCTTAGAAGGAGGCTTC
CASSLEGGF
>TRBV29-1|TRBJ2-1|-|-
TGCAGCGGACGCAGGGAAGGTTACAATGAGCAGTTCTTC
CSGRREGYNEQFF
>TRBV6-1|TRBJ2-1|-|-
TGTGCCAGCAGTGCTGGCAGCTACAATGAGCAGTTCTTC
CASSAGSYNEQFF
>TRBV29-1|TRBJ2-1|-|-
TGCAGCGTTGAAGGGGCCGGGTACAATGAGCAGTTCTTC
CSVEGAGYNEQFF
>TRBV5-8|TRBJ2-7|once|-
TGTGCCAGCACCACGGATCATCGGGACCTTTCTTTC
CASTTDHRDLSF
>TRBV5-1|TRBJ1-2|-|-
TGCGCCAGCAGCTTGCGTCTCCAGGGCGGCTACACCTTC
CASSLRLQGGYTF
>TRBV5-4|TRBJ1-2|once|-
TGTGCCAGCAGCTCCAGGCAGGGCAACTATGGCTACACCTTC
CASSSRQGNYGYTF
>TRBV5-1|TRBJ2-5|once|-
TGCGCCAGCAGCGTGGGATGGGGGGACCAAGAGACCCAGTACTTC
CASSVGWGDQETQYF
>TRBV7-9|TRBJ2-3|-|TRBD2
TGTGCCAGCAGTCCTCCCGGACTAGCGGGAGGTCCAGATACGCAGTATTTT
CASSPPGLAGGPDTQYF
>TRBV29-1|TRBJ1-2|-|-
TGCAGCGTCCCCTCGGTCAGTAACTATGGCTACACCTTC
CSVPSVSNYGYTF
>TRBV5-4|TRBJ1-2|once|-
TGTGCCAGCAGCTTGGAACGGAGCAATGGCTACACCTTC
CASSLERSNGYTF
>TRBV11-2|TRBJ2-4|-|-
TGTGCCAGCAGCTTAGCCAGGGGGGAAAACATTCAGTACTTC
CASSLARGENIQYF
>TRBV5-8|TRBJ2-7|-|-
TGTGCCAGCAGCGAACTGGGGTACGAGCAGTACTTC
CASSELGYEQYF
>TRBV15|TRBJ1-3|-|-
TGTGCCACCAGCAAAAAGATCGACAGCGGAAACACCATATATTTT
CATSKKIDSGNTIYF
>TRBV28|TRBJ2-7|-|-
TGTGCCAGCAGGGAGGGATCGGCCTACGAGCAGTACTTC
CASREGSAYEQYF
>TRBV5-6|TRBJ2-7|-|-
TGTGCCAGCAGCTTGTACTACAGGCCCCCCTACGAGCAGTACTTC
CASSLYYRPPYEQYF